The 10 T cell receptor beta chains in this list originate from one sample, sequenced in a study of blood T cell repertoires in COVID-19 (dated by TCRdb to 2020 to 2021). Library creation used the immunoSEQ multiplex PCR assay. In its TCRdb copy, this immuneACCESS table keeps in-frame sequences only and misses some clones. Where compared with another copy, unresolved V genes explain less than half of these, and the others have no known cause. This sample comprises tens of thousands of clones, 88% of them detected only once. The ten largest clonotypes hold approximately 10% of the sample. Material for sequencing was peripheral blood. The origin of the receptors is a man older than 75 with acute or convalescent COVID-19.

CDR3 bases: TGTGCCAGCAGCTTAGACGGCAGGATGAACACTGAAGCTTTCTTT. Its protein is CASSLDGRMNTEAFF. V is TRBV11-3 and J is TRBJ1-1; unclear D gene. The V and J ends lost 0 bases and 0 bases respectively, with 8 bases between them. The CDR3 has 15 residues. The germline CDR1 and CDR2 sequences are SGHNT and YENEEA.

V is TRBV5-3 and J is TRBJ2-1, with 7 bases lining up with TRBD1. TRBV5-3 falls under the ORF class, with uncertain function. The V gene end was trimmed by 3 bases and the J gene end by 6 bases; junction bases not matched to a gene: 18. This CDR3 spans 18 amino acids. The CDR3 region has the DNA TGTGCCAGAAGCTACGCCGGGACAGACGGTTTTCTCCGCAATGAGCAGTTCTTC. Its protein is CARSYAGTDGFLRNEQFF.

The chain couples TRBV19 to TRBJ1-2; 7 bases agree with TRBD1. The CDR3 consists of 13 residues. Germline V lookup: CDR1 LNHDA, CDR2 SQIVND (reference sequence). V lost 6 bases to trimming and J lost 4 bases; unmatched junction nucleotides: 5. The CDR3 loop is CASSPGQTYGYTF. The CDR3, as DNA: TGTGCCAGTAGCCCGGGACAGACCTATGGCTACACCTTC.

CDR3 protein: CASSLRPRGSNQPQHF. In DNA form, the CDR3 reads TGTGCCAGCAGCTTAAGACCCCGGGGTAGCAATCAGCCCCAGCATTTT. The chain uses TRBV7-8 and TRBJ1-5; D gene uncertain. The CDR3 has 16 amino acids. V shed 2 bases and J shed 0 bases, with 11 bases lying between them. Per germline, CDR1 SGHVS and CDR2 FQNEAQ.

The chain links TRBV7-8 to TRBJ1-1, with D possibly being TRBD1 (5 bases). CDR1 is SGHVS, CDR2 FQNEAQ, per germline. This CDR3 region has 13 residues. V was pared by 5 bases and J by 1 base, with 8 bases between. Here the CDR3 reads CASSPGKNTEAFF. The CDR3, as DNA: TGTGCCAGCAGCCCAGGGAAGAACACTGAAGCTTTCTTT.

This clone is a singleton in its sample. The J gene is TRBJ2-1, the V gene TRBV7-3, with 8 positions matching TRBD2. Unmatched junction bases numbered 9, after V lost 2 bases and J lost 0 bases. This CDR3 is 18 amino acids long. Germline V lookup: CDR1 SGHTA, CDR2 FQGTGA. In DNA, the CDR3 is TGTGCCAGCAGCTTAGGTAGCGGGATAGGGAGCTCCTACAATGAGCAGTTCTTC. It encodes CASSLGSGIGSSYNEQFF.

This clone was detected a few times. V usage is TRBV6-1 and J usage is TRBJ1-2, with TRBD1 matching over 12 bases. Germline loops: CDR1 MNHNS, CDR2 SASEGT. Trimming at V came to 3 bases and at J to 5 bases, leaving 4 bases not matched to a gene. The length of the CDR3 is 15 residues. CDR3 nucleotide sequence: TGTGCCAGCAGTGATCCGGGACAGGGGGCTTATGGCTACACCTTC. Amino acid sequence: CASSDPGQGAYGYTF.

The chain is built from TRBV5-1 and TRBJ1-1; D not resolved. The germline gives CDR1 SGHRS, CDR2 YFSETQ. V lost 4 bases, J lost 2 bases, and 12 bases lay in between. This CDR3 spans 14 amino acids. The CDR3 DNA reads TGCGCCAGCAGCGAAGCGGCAGGAAACACTGAAGCTTTCTTT. Amino acid sequence: CASSEAAGNTEAFF.

V gene TRBV6-2 or TRBV6-3 combines with J gene TRBJ2-2; TRBD1 agrees at 10 bases. The V and J ends lost 4 bases and 5 bases, in that order; junction bases with no gene match: 10. The CDR3 consists of 17 residues. Germline CDR1 reads MNHEY; CDR2 reads SVGEGT. As DNA, the CDR3 is TGTGCCAGCAGTTCGATGACAGGGGGCGAAAAGACCGGGGAGCTGTTTTTT. Its protein product is CASSSMTGGEKTGELFF.

CDR3: CASSPNRLSNTGELFF. The CDR3 nucleotides read TGTGCCAGCTCACCAAATCGACTATCGAACACCGGGGAGCTGTTTTTT. The chain is built from TRBV18 and TRBJ2-2; D might be TRBD2 (5 bases). Germline V lookup: CDR1 KGHSH, CDR2 LQKENI. The germline V and J ends were trimmed by 2 bases and 0 bases, with 10 bases remaining between them. This CDR3 has 16 residues. Full variable domain (remainder filled in from reference TRBV18 and TRBJ2-2): NAGVMQNPRHLVRRRGQEARLRCSPMKGHSHVYWYRQLPEEGLKFMVYLQKENIIDESGMPKERFSAEFPKEGPSILRIQQVVRGDSAAYFCASSPNRLSNTGELFFGEGSRLTVL.